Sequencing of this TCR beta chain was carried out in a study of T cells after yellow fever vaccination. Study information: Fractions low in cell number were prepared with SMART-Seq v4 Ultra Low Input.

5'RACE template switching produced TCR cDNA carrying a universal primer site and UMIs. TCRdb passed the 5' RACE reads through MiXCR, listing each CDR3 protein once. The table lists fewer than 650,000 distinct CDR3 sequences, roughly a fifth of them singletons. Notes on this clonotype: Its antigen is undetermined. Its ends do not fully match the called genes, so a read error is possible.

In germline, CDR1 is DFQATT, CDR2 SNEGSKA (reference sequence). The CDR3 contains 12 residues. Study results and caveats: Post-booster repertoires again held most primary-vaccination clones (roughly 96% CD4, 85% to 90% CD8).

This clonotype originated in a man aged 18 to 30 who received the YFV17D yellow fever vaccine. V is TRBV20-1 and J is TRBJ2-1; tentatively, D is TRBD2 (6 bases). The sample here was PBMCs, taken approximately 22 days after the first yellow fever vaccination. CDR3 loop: CSAREQLACPIF. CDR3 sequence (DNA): TGCAGTGCTAGAGAGCAACTAGCCTGCCCCATCTTC.